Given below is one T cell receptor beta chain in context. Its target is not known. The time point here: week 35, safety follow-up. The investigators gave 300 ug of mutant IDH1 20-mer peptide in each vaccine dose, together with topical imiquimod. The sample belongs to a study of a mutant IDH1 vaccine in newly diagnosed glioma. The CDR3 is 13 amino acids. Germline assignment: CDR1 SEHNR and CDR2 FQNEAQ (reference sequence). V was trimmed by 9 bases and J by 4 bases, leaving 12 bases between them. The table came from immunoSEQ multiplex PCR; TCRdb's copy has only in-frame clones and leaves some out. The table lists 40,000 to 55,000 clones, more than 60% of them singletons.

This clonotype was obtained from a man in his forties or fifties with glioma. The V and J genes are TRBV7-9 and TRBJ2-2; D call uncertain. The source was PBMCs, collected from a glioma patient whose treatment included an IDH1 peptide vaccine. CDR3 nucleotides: TGTGCCAGGGACCGTAGTGTCACCGGGGAGCTGTTTTTT. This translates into CARDRSVTGELFF.